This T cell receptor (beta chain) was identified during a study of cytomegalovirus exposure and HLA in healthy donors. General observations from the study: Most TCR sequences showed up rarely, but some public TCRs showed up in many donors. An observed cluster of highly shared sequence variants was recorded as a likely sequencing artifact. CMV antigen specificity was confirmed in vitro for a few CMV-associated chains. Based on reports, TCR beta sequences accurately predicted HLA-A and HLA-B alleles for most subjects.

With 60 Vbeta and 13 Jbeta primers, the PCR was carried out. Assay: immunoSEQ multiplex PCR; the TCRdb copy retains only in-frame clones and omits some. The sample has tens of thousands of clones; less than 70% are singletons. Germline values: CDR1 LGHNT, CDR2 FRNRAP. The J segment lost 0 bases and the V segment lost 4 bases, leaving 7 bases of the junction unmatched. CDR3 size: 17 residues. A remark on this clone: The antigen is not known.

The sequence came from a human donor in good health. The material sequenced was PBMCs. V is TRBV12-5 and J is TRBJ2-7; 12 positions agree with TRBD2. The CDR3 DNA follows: TGTGCTAGTGGTTACAACGGACTAGCGGGGAGCTCCTACGAGCAGTACTTC. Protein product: CASGYNGLAGSSYEQYF.